A selection of T cell receptor beta chains follows, all from one sample in a study of control samples from healthy donors and cancer patients. Using immunoSEQ multiplex PCR, the repertoire was profiled, and TCRdb retains in-frame clones only, with some absent. The sample records under 150,000 clones, around 86% being singletons. Source material: blood. These receptor sequences come from a man aged 25 to 45 in good health. Each CDR3 is given with its conserved first and last residue. D genes are given only for firm matches. A row's size may be missing; if present it is once, few, many or a size class.

>.|TRBJ2-5|TRBV5-6|.
CASSPKQLLGATETQYF
TGTGCCAGCAGCCCGAAGCAGTTGCTCGGGGCCACAGAGACCCAGTACTTC
>.|TRBJ1-2|TRBV6-1|TRBD1
CASSEAVDRELYGYTF
TGTGCCAGCAGTGAAGCGGTTGACAGGGAGTTGTATGGCTACACCTTC
>.|TRBJ1-5|TRBV9|.
CANTLGGYSNQPQHF
TGTGCCAACACTCTAGGGGGATACAGCAATCAGCCCCAGCATTTT
>.|TRBJ2-1|TRBV4-3|TRBD2
CASSQGRAGVGNEQFF
TGCGCCAGCAGCCAAGGTCGGGCGGGGGTAGGGAATGAGCAGTTCTTC
>.|TRBJ2-3|TRBV4-1|TRBD2
CASSQLAGGTDTQYF
TGCGCCAGCAGCCAATTAGCGGGGGGCACAGATACGCAGTATTTT
>.|TRBJ2-1|TRBV6-6|.
CASGIGSSYNEQFF
TGTGCCAGCGGGATCGGGAGCTCCTACAATGAGCAGTTCTTC
>.|TRBJ1-3|TRBV21-1|.
CASSIWDRVGNTIYF
TGTGCCAGCAGCATTTGGGACAGGGTTGGAAACACCATATATTTT
>.|TRBJ1-6|TRBV7-2|.
CASSLDAPANSPLHF
TGTGCCAGCAGCTTAGATGCACCGGCCAATTCACCCCTCCACTTT
>.|TRBJ1-6|TRBV6-2/TRBV6-3|TRBD1
CASSFTTTGAHSPLHF
TGTGCCAGCAGTTTTACCACGACAGGGGCCCATTCACCCCTCCACTTT
>once|TRBJ1-4|TRBV6-5|TRBD1
CASRTGATNEKLFF
TGTGCCAGCAGGACAGGGGCAACTAATGAAAAACTGTTTTTT
>.|TRBJ2-6|TRBV7-3|.
CASSQPGRGANVLTF
TGTGCCAGCAGCCAACCCGGGCGGGGAGCCAACGTCCTGACTTTC
>.|TRBJ2-1|TRBV6-5|TRBD2
CASRTTSQWDNEQFF
TGTGCCAGCAGGACGACTAGCCAATGGGACAATGAGCAGTTCTTC
>.|TRBJ2-7|TRBV7-2|.
CASSLVMFGPSYEQYF
TGTGCCAGCAGCTTAGTGATGTTTGGACCCTCCTACGAGCAGTACTTC
>.|TRBJ2-7|TRBV5-1|.
CASSLANEGVMRNEQYF
TGCGCCAGCAGCTTGGCGAACGAGGGGGTAATGCGGAACGAGCAGTACTTC
>.|TRBJ2-2|TRBV6-4|.
CASSDVGGADTGELFF
TGTGCCAGCAGTGACGTCGGGGGCGCCGACACCGGGGAGCTGTTTTTT
>once|TRBJ2-3|TRBV9|TRBD2
CASSPLSGRGLGDTQYF
TGTGCCAGCAGCCCTTTGAGCGGGAGAGGTCTGGGGGATACGCAGTATTTT
>once|TRBJ1-5|TRBV24-1|.
CATSDVRGGPQHF
TGTGCCACCAGTGATGTTAGGGGTGGGCCCCAGCATTTT
>.|TRBJ2-7|TRBV7-3|.
CASSALEFSSYEQYF
TGTGCCAGCTCGGCCCTCGAGTTTAGCTCCTACGAGCAGTACTTC
>.|TRBJ1-5|TRBV5-5|.
CASSLWAGRKTSNQPQHF
TGTGCCAGCAGCTTGTGGGCAGGGAGGAAGACGAGCAATCAGCCCCAGCATTTT
>once|TRBJ1-5|TRBV15|.
CATRSDGHQPQHF
TGTGCCACCAGATCTGACGGACATCAGCCCCAGCATTTT
>.|TRBJ2-7|TRBV6-6|.
CASSYSTLREQYF
TGTGCCAGCAGTTACTCGACTTTGCGGGAGCAGTACTTC
>.|TRBJ1-1|TRBV29-1|TRBD1
CSVLGQGNTEAFF
TGCAGCGTCCTCGGACAGGGGAACACTGAAGCTTTCTTT
>.|TRBJ1-5|TRBV4-1|TRBD1
CASSPRDRINQPQHF
TGCGCCAGCAGCCCCCGGGACAGAATCAATCAGCCCCAGCATTTT
>.|TRBJ2-2|TRBV6-2/TRBV6-3|.
CASSWSGPTTGELFF
TGTGCCAGCAGTTGGTCCGGGCCAACGACCGGGGAGCTGTTTTTT
>.|TRBJ2-7|TRBV5-6|TRBD2
CASSPTGLAGLSHEQYF
TGTGCCAGCAGCCCGACGGGACTAGCGGGTTTGAGCCACGAGCAGTACTTC
>.|TRBJ2-7|TRBV7-9|.
CASSFGATDEQYF
TGTGCCAGCAGCTTTGGGGCGACGGACGAGCAGTACTTC
>.|TRBJ1-4|TRBV6-6|.
CASIRDTNEKLFF
TGTGCCAGTATCCGGGACACTAATGAAAAACTGTTTTTT
>.|TRBJ1-1|TRBV11-2|.
CASSYRSEAFF
TGTGCCAGCAGCTACCGGAGTGAAGCTTTCTTT